This TCR beta chain was sequenced for a study of control samples from healthy donors and cancer patients. Data came from immunoSEQ multiplex PCR; TCRdb stores just in-frame clones and leaves some out. The sample lists about 89,000 clones, over 65% occurring once. Germline V lookup: CDR1 SGHTA, CDR2 FQGTGA. The V end was cut by 5 bases, the J end by 7 bases, with 21 bases between. CDR3 length: 15 amino acids. The chain links TRBV7-3 to TRBJ2-7; perhaps TRBD2 as D (5 bases). The source of this sequence is a woman aged 40 to 49 in good health. What was sequenced was blood. Written as DNA, the CDR3 is TGTGCCAGCAGCCAATTCGGAGGCTTGCCGGATGAGCAGTACTTC. It yields the protein CASSQFGGLPDEQYF.